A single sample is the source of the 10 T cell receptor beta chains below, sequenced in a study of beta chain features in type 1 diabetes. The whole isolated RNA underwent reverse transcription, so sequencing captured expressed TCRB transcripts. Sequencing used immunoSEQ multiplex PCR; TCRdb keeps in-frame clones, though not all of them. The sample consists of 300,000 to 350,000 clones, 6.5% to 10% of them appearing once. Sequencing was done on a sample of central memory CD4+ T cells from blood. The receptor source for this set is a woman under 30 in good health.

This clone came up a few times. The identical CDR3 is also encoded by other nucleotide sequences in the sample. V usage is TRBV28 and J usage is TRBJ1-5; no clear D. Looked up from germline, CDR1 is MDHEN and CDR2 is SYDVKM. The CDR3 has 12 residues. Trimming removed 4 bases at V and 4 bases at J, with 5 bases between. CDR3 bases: TGTGCCAGCAGTTCGGGGAATCAGCCCCAGCATTTT. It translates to CASSSGNQPQHF.

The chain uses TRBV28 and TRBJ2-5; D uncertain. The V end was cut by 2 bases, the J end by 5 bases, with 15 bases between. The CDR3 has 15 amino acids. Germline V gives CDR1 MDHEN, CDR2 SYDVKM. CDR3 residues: CASSLGKTPGETQYF. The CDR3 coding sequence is TGTGCCAGCAGTTTAGGAAAAACCCCTGGGGAGACCCAGTACTTC.

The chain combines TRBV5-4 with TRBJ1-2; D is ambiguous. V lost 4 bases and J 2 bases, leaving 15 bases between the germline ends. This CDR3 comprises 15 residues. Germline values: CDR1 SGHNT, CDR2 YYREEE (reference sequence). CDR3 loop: CASSQAGAMNYGYTF. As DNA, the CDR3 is TGTGCCAGCAGCCAAGCCGGAGCTATGAACTATGGCTACACCTTC.

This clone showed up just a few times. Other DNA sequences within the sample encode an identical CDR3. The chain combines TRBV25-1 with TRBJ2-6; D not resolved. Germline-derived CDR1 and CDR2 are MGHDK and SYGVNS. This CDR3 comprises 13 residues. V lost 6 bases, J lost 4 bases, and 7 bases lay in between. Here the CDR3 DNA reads TGTGCCAGCAGCCGCTCGGGGGCCAACGTCCTGACTTTC. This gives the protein CASSRSGANVLTF.

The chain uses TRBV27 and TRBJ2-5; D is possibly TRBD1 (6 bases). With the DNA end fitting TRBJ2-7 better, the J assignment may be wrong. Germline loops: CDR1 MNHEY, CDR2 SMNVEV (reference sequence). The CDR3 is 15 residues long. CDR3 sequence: CASSRFPPGEYEQYF. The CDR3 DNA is TGTGCCAGCAGCCGTTTCCCTCCAGGGGAATACGAGCAGTACTTC.

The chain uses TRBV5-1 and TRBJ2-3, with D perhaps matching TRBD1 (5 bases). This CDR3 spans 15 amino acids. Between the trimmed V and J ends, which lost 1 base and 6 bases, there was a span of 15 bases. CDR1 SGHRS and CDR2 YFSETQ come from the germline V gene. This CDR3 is CASSLIDSSSDTQYF. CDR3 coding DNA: TGCGCCAGCAGCTTGATTGACAGTTCATCGGATACGCAGTATTTT.

CDR3 sequence: CASSPAGGAGTDTQYF. The CDR3 DNA follows: TGTGCCAGCAGCCCAGCAGGGGGAGCGGGGACAGATACGCAGTATTTT. The chain employs TRBV13 and TRBJ2-3, with D tentatively TRBD1 or TRBD2 (7 bases each). Germline V gene sequence: CDR1 PRHDT, CDR2 FYEKMQ (reference sequence). V lost 5 bases to trimming and J lost 3 bases, with 18 bases between them. The CDR3 contains 16 residues.

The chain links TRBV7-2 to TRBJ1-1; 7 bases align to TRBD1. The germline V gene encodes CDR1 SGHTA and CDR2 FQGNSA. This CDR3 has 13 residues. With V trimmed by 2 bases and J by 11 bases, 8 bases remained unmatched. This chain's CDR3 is CASSLLQGREAFF. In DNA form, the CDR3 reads TGTGCCAGCAGCTTACTACAGGGGAGGGAGGCTTTCTTT.

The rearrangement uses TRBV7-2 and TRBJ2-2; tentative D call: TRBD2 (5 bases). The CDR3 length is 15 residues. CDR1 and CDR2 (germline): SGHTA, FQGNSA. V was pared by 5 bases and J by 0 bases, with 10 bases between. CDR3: CASSPGYANTGELFF. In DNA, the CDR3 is TGTGCCAGCAGCCCGGGGTACGCGAACACCGGGGAGCTGTTTTTT.

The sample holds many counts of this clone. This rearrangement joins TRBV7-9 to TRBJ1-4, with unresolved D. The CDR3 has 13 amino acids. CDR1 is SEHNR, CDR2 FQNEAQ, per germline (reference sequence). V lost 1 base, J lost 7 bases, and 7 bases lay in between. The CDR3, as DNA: TGTGCCAGCAGCTTAGGTCGAGGTGAAAAACTGTTTTTT. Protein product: CASSLGRGEKLFF.